This T cell receptor beta chain is from a study of CD8 T cells in Susac syndrome. About the study: At the time their blood was drawn, patients with Susac syndrome were either therapy-naive, on corticosteroids (with some of them also receiving intravenous immunoglobulin), or on intravenous immunoglobulin alone. Overall study results and limits: TEMRA cells and active patients showed peak Susac CD8+ clonal expansion.

With regard to this clonotype: What it binds is unknown.

Random hexamers served to reverse transcribe roughly 0.45 to 1 ug RNA. Each CDR3 protein gets one entry after TCRdb re-called the immunoSEQ multiplex PCR reads with MiXCR. Of around 85,000 distinct CDR3 sequences listed, around 95% are singletons. Sequencing of TCR beta drew on CD8+ and CD4+ T cells from blood. The CDR3 runs 12 residues. The V end was cut by 6 bases, the J end by 6 bases, with 9 bases between. Germline V lookup: CDR1 SEHNR, CDR2 FQNEAQ (reference sequence). This chain uses TRBV7-9 with TRBJ2-1; D is ambiguous. The material sequenced was CD8+ T cells from PBMCs. The sequence was collected from a human donor with Susac syndrome. CDR3 region: CASSLQGNEQFF. The CDR3 bases are TGTGCCAGCAGTTTGCAAGGCAATGAGCAGTTCTTC.